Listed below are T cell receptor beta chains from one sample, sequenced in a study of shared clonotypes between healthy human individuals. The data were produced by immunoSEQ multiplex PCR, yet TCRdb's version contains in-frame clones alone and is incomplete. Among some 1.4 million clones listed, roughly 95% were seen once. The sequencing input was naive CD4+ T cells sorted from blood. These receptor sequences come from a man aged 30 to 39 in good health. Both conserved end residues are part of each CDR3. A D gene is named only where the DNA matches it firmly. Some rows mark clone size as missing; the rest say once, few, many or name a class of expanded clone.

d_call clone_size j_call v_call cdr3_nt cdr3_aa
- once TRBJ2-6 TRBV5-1 TGCGCCAGCAGCTACACGGCCGGGACCAAGACCCTCTCTGGGGCCAACGTCCTGACTTTC CASSYTAGTKTLSGANVLTF
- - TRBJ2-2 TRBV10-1 TGCGCCAGCAGTGTTGGGGAGAACACCGGGGAGCTGTTTTTT CASSVGENTGELFF
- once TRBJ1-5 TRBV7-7 TGTGCTAGCAGCTTAAATCCCGCGGGGGGACGCAATCAGCCCCAGCATTTT CASSLNPAGGRNQPQHF
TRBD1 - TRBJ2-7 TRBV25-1 TGTGCCAGCAGTGGACAGGGGCAAGAGCAGTACTTC CASSGQGQEQYF
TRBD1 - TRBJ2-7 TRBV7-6 TGTGCCAGCAGTTCTCAAGGGGCGATAGACAGGGACAAGCAGTACTTC CASSSQGAIDRDKQYF
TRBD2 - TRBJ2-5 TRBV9 TGTGCCAGCAGCCCCAGACTAGCGGGGATCCAAGAGACCCAGTACTTC CASSPRLAGIQETQYF
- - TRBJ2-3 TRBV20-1 TGCAGTGCCTACAGGTCAGATACGCAGTATTTT CSAYRSDTQYF
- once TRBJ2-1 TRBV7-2 TGTGCCAGCAGCCCCGGAGGGGCACGGAATGAGCAGTTCTTC CASSPGGARNEQFF
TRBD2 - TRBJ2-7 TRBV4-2 TGTGCCAGCAGCCCCTGGGAGGGCTGGCTCTACGAGCAGTACTTC CASSPWEGWLYEQYF
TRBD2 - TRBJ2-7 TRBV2 TGTGCCAGCAGTGTCATGGCTAGCGGCTCCTACGAGCAGTACTTC CASSVMASGSYEQYF
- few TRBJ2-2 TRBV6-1 TGTGCCAGCAGTGTTGCCGGGGAGCTGTTTTTT CASSVAGELFF
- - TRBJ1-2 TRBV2 TGTGCCAGCAGTGAGGGGGCCGTAGGCGGCTACACCTTC CASSEGAVGGYTF
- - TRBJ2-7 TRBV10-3 TGTGCCACGCGTCATAGGGTAAACTACGAGCAGTACTTC CATRHRVNYEQYF
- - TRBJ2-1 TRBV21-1 TGTGCCAGCAGCAGACTAGCGAGATACAATGAGCAGTTCTTC CASSRLARYNEQFF
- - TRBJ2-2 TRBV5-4 TGTGCCAGCTCCCCGGGACTCCGGGGGACCGGGGAGCTGTTTTTT CASSPGLRGTGELFF
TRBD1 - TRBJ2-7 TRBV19 TGTGCCAGTAGCAGCCCGGGACAGGGGGAGTACGAGCAGTACTTC CASSSPGQGEYEQYF
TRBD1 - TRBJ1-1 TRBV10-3 TGTGCCATCAGTGAGGTGGGACAGGGGGACCCTGAAGCTTTCTTT CAISEVGQGDPEAFF
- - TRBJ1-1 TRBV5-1 TGCGCCAGCAGTCCCCAGGACTGGAGAAACACTGAAGCTTTCTTT CASSPQDWRNTEAFF
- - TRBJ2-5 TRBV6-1 TGTGCCAGCAGTGAAGGGAATGCAGGGATGGAGACCCAGTACTTC CASSEGNAGMETQYF
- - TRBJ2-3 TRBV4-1 TGCGCCAGCAGCTATATTGGGACAGATACGCAGTATTTT CASSYIGTDTQYF
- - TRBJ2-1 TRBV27 TGTGCCAGCAGTTTGAGGGGGTATGTTGAGCAGTTCTTC CASSLRGYVEQFF
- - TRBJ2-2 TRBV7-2 TGTGCCAGCAGTTCCAGTCCCGGCGGGGAGCTGTTTTTT CASSSSPGGELFF
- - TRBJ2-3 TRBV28 TGTGCCAGCACCATACGGACTGTCACAGATACGCAGTATTTT CASTIRTVTDTQYF
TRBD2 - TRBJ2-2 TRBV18 TGTGCCAGCTCACCACTTGCTAGCGGGCCGAACACCGGGGAGCTGTTTTTT CASSPLASGPNTGELFF